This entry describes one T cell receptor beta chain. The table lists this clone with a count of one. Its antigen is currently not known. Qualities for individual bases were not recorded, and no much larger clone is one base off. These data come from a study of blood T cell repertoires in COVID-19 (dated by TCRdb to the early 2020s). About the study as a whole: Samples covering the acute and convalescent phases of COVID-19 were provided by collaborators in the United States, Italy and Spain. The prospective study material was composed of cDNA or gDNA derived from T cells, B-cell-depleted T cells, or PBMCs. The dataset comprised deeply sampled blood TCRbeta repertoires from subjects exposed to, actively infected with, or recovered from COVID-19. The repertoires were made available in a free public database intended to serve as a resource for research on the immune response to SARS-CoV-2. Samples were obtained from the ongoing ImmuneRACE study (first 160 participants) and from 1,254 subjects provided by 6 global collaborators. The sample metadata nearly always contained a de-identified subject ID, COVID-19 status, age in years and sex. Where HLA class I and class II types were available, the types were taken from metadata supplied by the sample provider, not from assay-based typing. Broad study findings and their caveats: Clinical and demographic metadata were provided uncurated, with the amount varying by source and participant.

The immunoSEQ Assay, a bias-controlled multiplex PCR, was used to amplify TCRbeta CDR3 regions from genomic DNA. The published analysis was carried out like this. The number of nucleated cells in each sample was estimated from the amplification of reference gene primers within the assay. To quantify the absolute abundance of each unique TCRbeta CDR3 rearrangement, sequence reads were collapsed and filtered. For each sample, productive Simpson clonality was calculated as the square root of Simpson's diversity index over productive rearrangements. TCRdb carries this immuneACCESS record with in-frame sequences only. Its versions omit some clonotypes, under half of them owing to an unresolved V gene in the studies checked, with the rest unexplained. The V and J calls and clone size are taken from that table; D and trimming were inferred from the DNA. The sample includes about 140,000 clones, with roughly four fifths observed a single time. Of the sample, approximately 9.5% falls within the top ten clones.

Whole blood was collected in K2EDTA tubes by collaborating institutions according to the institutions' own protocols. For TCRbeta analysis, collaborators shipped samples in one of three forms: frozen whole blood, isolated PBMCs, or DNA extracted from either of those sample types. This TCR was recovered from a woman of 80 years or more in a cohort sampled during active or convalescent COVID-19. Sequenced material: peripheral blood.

The DNA sequence reads TGTGCCAGCAGCGTTAGACAGGGGGCTAATGAGCAGTTCTTC. The translation is CASSVRQGANEQFF. The sequence links TRBV9 to TRBJ2-1, with TRBD1 matching 10 junction bases. The germline V and J ends show losses of 2 bases and 7 bases respectively, and no gene match explains 3 bases of the junction. In the germline V gene, CDR1 corresponds to SGDLS and CDR2 to YYNGEE. Including the terminal cysteine and phenylalanine, the CDR3 comprises 14 residues. Kept here is only the CDR3 DNA, which spans 42 bases and is read in frame from base 1.